What follows describes a single T cell receptor (beta chain). The antigen is not known. As the CDR3 is not closed by the conserved phenylalanine or tryptophan, this likely results from a read error. Because the CDR3's place on the DNA is in doubt, the DNA is left out and the CDR3 is given as listed by TCRdb. This record comes from a study of T cell responses to AZD1222 COVID-19 vaccine. Profiling relied on immunoSEQ multiplex PCR, and the TCRdb table lists in-frame clones only, not all of them. The table records approximately 92,000 clones, approximately 90% of them present only once. The germline V gene encodes CDR1 SGHNT and CDR2 YYREEE (reference sequence). With termini counted, the CDR3 has 14 amino acids. Study-wide findings and caveats: Regions 160-218 and 743-854 dominated among vaccine-associated CD4 TCRs spanning spike. The study found Spike-specific TCR breadth and depth rose after two AZD1222 doses. It was only after the peak T cell response that any repertoires were sampled.

Specimen: peripheral blood, collected on day 0 of AZD1222 vaccination. This receptor was obtained from an adult in good health. The chain links TRBV5-4 to TRBJ2-3; the table gives TRBD2 as D, unverified against the DNA. CDR3 sequence: CASSLADWRGSFPL.